These 9 T cell receptor beta chains share one sample of origin, sequenced in a study of vaccination and CD4 T cells after COVID-19 (dated by TCRdb to the early 2020s). The method behind the library was PCR. Sequencing instrument: Illumina iSeq 100. DNA from cultured CD4+ T cells underwent TCR sequencing with the Oncomine TCR Beta short-read assay at the Johns Hopkins FTIC core. TCRdb applied fastp at Q25 and MiXCR to the public reads, then kept only in-frame beta chains. Each entry is one CDR3 protein sequence, shown with its most common DNA and genes. The sample table records about 15,000 distinct CDR3 sequences; approximately 49% of these occur just once. The ten largest make up more than 9% of the sample. The treatment or condition tag for this specimen amounts to: roughly 10-day PBMC culture with coronavirus spike peptide pools or control peptides (ViraFEST assay). These receptors' antigens are unknown.

The sample consisted of CD4+ T cells from blood, cultured in vitro. The receptors come from a human donor who had recovered from COVID-19.

This rearrangement joins TRBV27 to TRBJ2-1; no clear D gene. V was shortened by 8 bases and J by 9 bases, with 14 bases between the two germline ends. Germline CDR1 is MNHEY and CDR2 is SMNVEV (reference sequence). The CDR3 totals 12 residues. The CDR3 DNA reads as TGTGCCAGCCGACGAATAACAACTGAGCAGTTCTTC. Amino acid sequence: CASRRITTEQFF.

The V call is TRBV1, the J call TRBJ2-1; TRBD1, the table's D call, lacks a check against the DNA. TRBV1 has pseudogene status. The CDR3 is 18 residues long. CDR3 DNA: TGCACCAGCAGCCAAGATTACGAGGGGGGCCCCTCCTACAATGAGCAGTTCTTC. It encodes CTSSQDYEGGPSYNEQFF.

The chain links TRBV7-3 to TRBJ2-2; TRBD1 might be the D (6 bases). The germline gives CDR1 SGHTA, CDR2 FQGTGA. The V end was cut by 1 base, the J end by 6 bases, with 12 bases between. This CDR3 comprises 15 residues. CDR3 sequence: CASSLIGGSAGELFF. CDR3 sequence (DNA): TGTGCCAGCAGCTTAATAGGGGGAAGCGCCGGGGAGCTGTTTTTT.

V usage is TRBV5-6 and J usage is TRBJ1-5; unclear D gene. Deletions cut 0 bases from V and 0 bases from J, with 13 bases between. The CDR3 is 17 amino acids. Germline V gene sequence: CDR1 SGHDT, CDR2 YYEEEE. The CDR3 sequence is CASSLAATGNSNQPQHF. DNA of the CDR3: TGTGCCAGCAGCTTGGCCGCTACGGGGAATAGCAATCAGCCCCAGCATTTT.

The chain combines TRBV7-8 with TRBJ1-1, with unresolved D. The germline CDR1 and CDR2 sequences are SGHVS and FQNEAQ. The CDR3 sequence is 15 residues long. V was pared by 2 bases and J by 1 base, with 11 bases between. CDR3 bases: TGTGCCAGCAGCTTATTCGGACTCAGGAACACTGAAGCTTTCTTT. This sequence encodes CASSLFGLRNTEAFF.

The chain recombines TRBV12-3 or TRBV12-4 with TRBJ2-1; D possibly corresponds to TRBD2 (6 bases). V lost 10 bases to trimming and J lost 2 bases, with 9 bases between them. The CDR3 covers 12 residues. The CDR3 here is CAITGAYNEQFF. The CDR3 DNA reads as TGTGCCATCACGGGGGCCTACAATGAGCAGTTCTTC.

The chain employs TRBV6-2 or TRBV6-3 and TRBJ2-7; TRBD1 aligns across 9 bases. The CDR3 consists of 12 residues. The junction had 5 bases not matched to a gene; V was cut back by 7 bases and J by 7 bases. Germline CDR1 reads MNHEY; CDR2 reads SVGEGT. Here the CDR3 reads CASTQGAGEQYF. DNA for the CDR3: TGTGCCAGCACACAGGGGGCAGGGGAGCAGTACTTC.

The gene calls are TRBV6-2 or TRBV6-3 and TRBJ1-5; weak D call: TRBD1 (5 bases). Germline loops: CDR1 MNHEY, CDR2 SVGEGT. The V gene lost 5 bases and the J gene lost 6 bases, with 14 bases spanning the gap. The CDR3 runs 14 residues. This CDR3 reads CASSKGEYGQPQHF. DNA for the CDR3: TGTGCCAGCAGTAAAGGGGAATACGGTCAGCCCCAGCATTTT.

This clonotype was seen only once. The chain uses TRBV5-1 and TRBJ2-2; 12 bases are shared with TRBD1. The length of the CDR3 is 16 residues. The germline gives CDR1 SGHRS, CDR2 YFSETQ. Unmatched junction bases numbered 5, after V lost 4 bases and J lost 4 bases. The CDR3 region has the DNA TGCGCCAGCAGCCTGGGGACAGGGGGCGGCACCGGGGAGCTGTTTTTT. This sequence encodes CASSLGTGGGTGELFF.